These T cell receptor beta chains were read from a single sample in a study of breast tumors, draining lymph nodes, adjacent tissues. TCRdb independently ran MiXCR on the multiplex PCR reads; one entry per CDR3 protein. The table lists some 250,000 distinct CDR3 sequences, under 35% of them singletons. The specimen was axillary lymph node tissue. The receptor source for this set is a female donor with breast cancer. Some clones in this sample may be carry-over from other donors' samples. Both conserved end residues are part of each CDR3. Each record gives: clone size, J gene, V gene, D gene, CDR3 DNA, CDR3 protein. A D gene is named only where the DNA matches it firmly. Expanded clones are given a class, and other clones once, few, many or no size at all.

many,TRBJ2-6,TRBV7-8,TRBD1,TGTGCCAGCAGCTTACGGACAGGAATCTCTGGGGCCAACGTCCTGACTTTC,CASSLRTGISGANVLTF
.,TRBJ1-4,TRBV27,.,TGTGCCAGCGGGACCTCTGAAAAACTGTTTTTT,CASGTSEKLFF
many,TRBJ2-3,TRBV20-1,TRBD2,TGCAGTGCCCGGACTAGCGGGGCTCTAGATACGCAGTATTTT,CSARTSGALDTQYF
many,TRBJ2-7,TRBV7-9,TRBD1,TGTGCCAGCAGCCGCGGACAGGGAGACTCCTACGAGCAGTACTTC,CASSRGQGDSYEQYF
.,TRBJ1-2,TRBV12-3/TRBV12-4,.,TGTGCCAGCAGTTTGGTAACGGGCTGGGCCCCTTACACCTTC,CASSLVTGWAPYTF
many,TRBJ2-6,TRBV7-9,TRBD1,TGTGCCAGCAGGGAACTGGGTAGGGGGCACGGGGCCAACGTCCTGACTTTC,CASRELGRGHGANVLTF
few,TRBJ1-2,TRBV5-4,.,TGTGCCAGTTCATGGGACCGGGGATTATATGGCTACACCTTC,CASSWDRGLYGYTF
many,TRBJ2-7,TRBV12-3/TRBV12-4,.,TGTGCCAGCAGTGCACTCCGGGACACAACCTACGAGCAGTACTTC,CASSALRDTTYEQYF
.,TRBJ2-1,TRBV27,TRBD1,TGTGCCAGCAGCAAGGTGACCGGGACAGGGGCCGGTGAGCAGTTCTTC,CASSKVTGTGAGEQFF
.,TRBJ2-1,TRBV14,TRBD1,TGTGCTGCCGGGACAGGGGGCTACAATGAGCAGTTCTTC,CAAGTGGYNEQFF
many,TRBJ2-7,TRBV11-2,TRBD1,TGTGCCAGCAGCTTAGGGGACAGAAACTACGAGCAGTACTTC,CASSLGDRNYEQYF
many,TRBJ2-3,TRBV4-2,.,TGTGCCAGCAGCCAAGATCCCAGCGGAGCGCAGTATTTT,CASSQDPSGAQYF
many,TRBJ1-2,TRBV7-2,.,TGTGCCAGCAGCCCCCCAGGGAACTATGGCTACACCTTC,CASSPPGNYGYTF
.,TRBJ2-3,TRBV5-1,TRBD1,TGCGCCAGCAGCTCTGGGACAGGGACCACCACAGATACGCAGTATTTT,CASSSGTGTTTDTQYF
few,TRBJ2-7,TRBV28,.,TGTGCCAGCAGCCTCTCTCGGGTTTACGAGCAGTACTTC,CASSLSRVYEQYF
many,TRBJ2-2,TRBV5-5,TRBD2,TGTGCCAGCAGCTCGGGACTACCCGGGGAGCTGTTTTTT,CASSSGLPGELFF
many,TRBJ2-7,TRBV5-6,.,TGTGCCAGCAGCTTGGTACAGGCAGGGAGTTCCAACGAGCAGTACTTC,CASSLVQAGSSNEQYF
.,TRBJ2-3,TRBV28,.,TGTGCCAGCAGTGTATTGACAGATACGCAGTATTTT,CASSVLTDTQYF
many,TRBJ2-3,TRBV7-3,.,TGTGCCAGCAGTGAAAGTCGTGAAGCAGATACGCAGTATTTT,CASSESREADTQYF
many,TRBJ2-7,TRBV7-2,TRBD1,TGTGCCAGCAGCCAGAGACAGGGGGAGCAGTACTTC,CASSQRQGEQYF
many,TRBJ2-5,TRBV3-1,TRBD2,TGTGCCAGCAGCCATGGCAGCGGGGGCATAGAGACCCAGTACTTC,CASSHGSGGIETQYF
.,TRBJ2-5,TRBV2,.,TGTGCCAGCACCACGGGACGTCCCCAGTACTTC,CASTTGRPQYF
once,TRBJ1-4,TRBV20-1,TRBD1,TGCAGTGCTAGTCCGACAGGGGGCGGTGAAAAACTGTTTTTT,CSASPTGGGEKLFF
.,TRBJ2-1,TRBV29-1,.,.,CSVEGVARGSTFF